The 21 T cell receptor beta chains below were found in one sample sequenced in a study of blood T cell repertoires in COVID-19. The data were produced by immunoSEQ multiplex PCR, yet TCRdb's version contains in-frame clones alone and is incomplete. The sample yields 200,000 to 300,000 clones, 70% to 90% seen once. What was sequenced was peripheral blood. The receptors derive from a man aged 50 to 59 with COVID-19, enrolled during active disease.

The chain recombines TRBV30 with TRBJ1-6; the match to TRBD1 covers 10 bases. From germline, CDR1 is GTSNPN and CDR2 SVGIG (reference sequence). J gave up 7 bases and V 3 bases, and 9 bases lay outside the gene matches. The CDR3 is 16 amino acids. The CDR3 spells CAWRSMPGQGNSPLHF. DNA of the CDR3: TGTGCCTGGAGGTCCATGCCGGGACAGGGGAATTCACCCCTCCACTTT.

This clone was seen only once. The chain carries TRBV11-2 and TRBJ1-1; TRBD1 is a possible D gene (5 bases). The CDR3 length is 14 residues. Germline CDR1 SGHAT, CDR2 FQNNGV. V lost 3 bases and J 3 bases, leaving 11 bases between the germline ends. Here the CDR3 DNA reads TGTGCCAGCAGCTTTCAGCAGGGATACACTGAAGCTTTCTTT. It translates to CASSFQQGYTEAFF.

The chain uses TRBV30 and TRBJ1-4, with TRBD1 matching 9 bases. This CDR3 comprises 14 residues. From germline, CDR1 is GTSNPN and CDR2 SVGIG (reference sequence). Trimming at V came to 3 bases and at J to 5 bases, leaving 4 bases not matched to a gene. Here the CDR3 reads CAWRGQGRNEKLFF. The CDR3, as DNA: TGTGCCTGGAGGGGACAGGGTAGGAATGAAAAACTGTTTTTT.

The chain joins TRBV12-3 or TRBV12-4 to TRBJ2-1, with D possibly matching TRBD1 (5 bases). This CDR3 spans 12 amino acids. V lost 1 base to trimming and J lost 15 bases, with 13 bases between them. The CDR3 sequence is CASSLGQGKGFF. CDR3 DNA sequence: TGTGCCAGCAGTTTAGGGCAGGGTAAGGGGTTCTTC.

This clone was seen only once. The chain carries TRBV7-8 and TRBJ1-5; maybe TRBD1 (6 bases). V was clipped by 2 bases and J by 0 bases, with 11 bases between them. The CDR3 is 16 residues long. Germline V gene sequence: CDR1 SGHVS, CDR2 FQNEAQ. This CDR3 reads CASSLRGQYSNQPQHF. In DNA form, the CDR3 reads TGTGCCAGCAGCTTACGCGGACAGTATAGCAATCAGCCCCAGCATTTT. The full variable domain, rest sourced from reference TRBV7-8 and TRBJ1-5, is GAGVSQSPRYKVAKRGQDVALRCDPISGHVSLFWYQQALGQGPEFLTYFQNEAQLDKSGLPSDRFFAERPEGSVSTLKIQRTQQEDSAVYLCASSLRGQYSNQPQHFGDGTRLSIL.

This clone was seen just once. The chain combines TRBV6-1 with TRBJ2-1, with 10 bases identical to TRBD1. CDR3 size: 15 residues. J lost 8 bases, V lost 3 bases, and 7 bases had no gene match. Germline assignment: CDR1 MNHNS and CDR2 SASEGT. The CDR3 nucleotides read TGTGCCAGCAGTGATAGGACAGGGGGGTTGGATGAGCAGTTCTTC. This translates into CASSDRTGGLDEQFF.

The rearrangement links TRBV14 to TRBJ2-7; D not resolved. The CDR3 totals 13 residues. V lost 4 bases and J lost 6, with 13 bases in between. Per germline, CDR1 SGHDN and CDR2 FVKESK. DNA for the CDR3: TGTGCCAGCAGCCGCGTGTTGGTCGGCGAGCAGTACTTC. It translates to CASSRVLVGEQYF.

The chain recombines TRBV6-5 with TRBJ1-5, with no clear D. V was pared by 5 bases and J by 0 bases, with 5 bases between. Germline CDR1 and CDR2: MNHEY and SVGAGI. The CDR3 loop spans 13 amino acids. The CDR3 region is CASSPVSNQPQHF. CDR3 DNA sequence: TGTGCCAGCAGTCCGGTTAGCAATCAGCCCCAGCATTTT.

This chain's CDR3 is CASSIAGGLYNEQFF. The CDR3 region has the DNA TGTGCCAGTAGTATAGCGGGGGGGCTGTACAATGAGCAGTTCTTC. V and J are TRBV19 and TRBJ2-1; 8 nucleotides line up with TRBD2. The CDR3 contains 15 residues. V trimming: 1 base; J trimming: 4 bases; junction bases outside the gene matches: 3. Germline V CDR1 and CDR2: LNHDA, SQIVND (reference sequence).

This chain uses TRBV15 with TRBJ2-7; unclear D gene. V was pared by 0 bases and J by 0 bases, with 9 bases between. The CDR3 sequence is 15 residues long. Germline assignment: CDR1 LNHNV and CDR2 YYDKDF (reference sequence). The chain's CDR3 is CATSRDPAVSYEQYF. DNA for the CDR3: TGTGCCACCAGCAGAGACCCCGCAGTCTCCTACGAGCAGTACTTC.

CDR3 sequence (DNA): TGTGCCAGCAGTCCGGGACAGGGCCGATCACCCCTCCACTTT. Residues: CASSPGQGRSPLHF. The gene calls are TRBV6-5 and TRBJ1-6, with TRBD1 matching over 9 bases. There are 14 residues in the CDR3. Germline V gene lookup returns CDR1 MNHEY and CDR2 SVGAGI. The junction had 6 bases not matched to a gene; V was cut back by 5 bases and J by 10 bases.

The rearrangement joins TRBV6-5 to TRBJ2-7; TRBD1 is a possible D gene (6 bases). This CDR3 is built from 15 residues. The V and J ends lost 6 bases and 0 bases respectively, with 15 bases between them. Germline CDR1 reads MNHEY; CDR2 reads SVGAGI. The DNA of the CDR3 is TGTGCCAGCAGCCCCCTCGGGACATTCTCCTACGAGCAGTACTTC. Protein sequence: CASSPLGTFSYEQYF.

The DNA of the CDR3 is TGTGCCAGCAGCTTGGTCCTACAGGCGTCGCATCAGCCCCAGCATTTT. Residues: CASSLVLQASHQPQHF. The chain uses TRBV5-5 and TRBJ1-5, with a tentative D call TRBD1 (5 bases). Per germline, CDR1 SGHKS and CDR2 YYEKEE (reference sequence). V was clipped by 0 bases and J by 5 bases, with 15 bases between them. CDR3 length equals 16 residues.

This clone is a singleton in its sample. The chain links TRBV18 to TRBJ1-3, with a possible D match to TRBD1 (5 bases). Trimming removed 4 bases at V and 7 bases at J, with 23 bases between. Germline loops: CDR1 KGHSH, CDR2 LQKENI. This CDR3 is built from 17 residues. As DNA, the CDR3 is TGTGCCAGCTCACGAAACCAGAATCCAGGGCTGGGGAACACCATATATTTT. The encoded protein is CASSRNQNPGLGNTIYF.

The chain employs TRBV10-3 and TRBJ1-2, with 10 bases matching TRBD1. With V trimmed by 0 bases and J by 2 bases, 3 bases remained unmatched. The CDR3 covers 16 residues. Germline CDR1 is ENHRY and CDR2 is SYGVKD. CDR3 coding DNA: TGTGCCATCAGTGAGTCGGTGGGACAGGGGAACTATGGCTACACCTTC. It is translated as CAISESVGQGNYGYTF.

The gene calls are TRBV24-1 and TRBJ2-7; 7 bases map to TRBD1. There are 15 residues in the CDR3. J gave up 0 bases and V 4 bases, and 5 bases lay outside the gene matches. CDR1 is KGHDR and CDR2 is SFDVKD in the germline V gene. CDR3 amino acids: CATSDDHRGSYEQYF. In DNA, the CDR3 is TGTGCCACCAGTGACGACCACAGGGGCTCCTACGAGCAGTACTTC.

The chain is built from TRBV5-6 and TRBJ2-7; 7 nucleotides line up with TRBD1. Germline CDR1 SGHDT, CDR2 YYEEEE. V lost 3 bases and J lost 6; bases outside the gene matches: 9. The CDR3 totals 14 residues. This CDR3 is CASSYRGVIGEQYF. CDR3 in DNA: TGTGCCAGCAGCTACAGGGGCGTTATTGGCGAGCAGTACTTC. Based on the CDR3 plus reference TRBV5-6 and TRBJ2-7, the full variable domain is DAGVTQSPTHLIKTRGQQVTLRCSPKSGHDTVSWYQQALGQGPQFIFQYYEEEERQRGNFPDRFSGHQFPNYSSELNVNALLLGDSALYLCASSYRGVIGEQYFGPGTRLTVT.

The V and J genes are TRBV7-2 and TRBJ1-2; 9 nucleotides align to TRBD1. Germline V lookup: CDR1 SGHTA, CDR2 FQGNSA. CDR3 length: 15 residues. After removal of 5 bases from V and 4 bases from J, the junction contained 8 bases not matched to a gene. In DNA form, the CDR3 reads TGTGCCAGCAGCAAGCAGACAGGGGGGGCCTATGGCTACACCTTC. Residues: CASSKQTGGAYGYTF.

This clone has only a few counts. Additional DNA sequences in this sample encode the identical CDR3. The chain joins TRBV28 to TRBJ1-2; the D gene is possibly TRBD1 (5 bases). This CDR3 has 12 amino acids. Germline loops: CDR1 MDHEN, CDR2 SYDVKM. The V end was cut by 5 bases, the J end by 4 bases, with 8 bases between. CDR3 region: CASSLRGYGYTF. CDR3 in DNA: TGTGCCAGCAGTCTAAGGGGCTATGGCTACACCTTC.

The chain links TRBV30 to TRBJ2-3, with D perhaps TRBD1 (6 bases). Germline V gene data show CDR1 as GTSNPN and CDR2 as SVGIG (reference sequence). The V end was cut by 5 bases, the J end by 0 bases, with 6 bases between. This CDR3 comprises 12 residues. The CDR3 reads CAWGQSTDTQYF. Here the CDR3 DNA reads TGTGCCTGGGGACAGAGCACAGATACGCAGTATTTT.

The CDR3 bases are TGTGCCAGCAGCGTAGGGGCAGGGGGACCCTATGGCTACACCTTC. It specifies CASSVGAGGPYGYTF. The rearrangement uses TRBV9 and TRBJ1-2, with TRBD1 matching 7 bases. The CDR3 extends over 15 amino acids. The ends lost 0 bases at V and 4 bases at J; junction bases unmatched: 6. CDR1 is SGDLS, CDR2 YYNGEE, per germline.